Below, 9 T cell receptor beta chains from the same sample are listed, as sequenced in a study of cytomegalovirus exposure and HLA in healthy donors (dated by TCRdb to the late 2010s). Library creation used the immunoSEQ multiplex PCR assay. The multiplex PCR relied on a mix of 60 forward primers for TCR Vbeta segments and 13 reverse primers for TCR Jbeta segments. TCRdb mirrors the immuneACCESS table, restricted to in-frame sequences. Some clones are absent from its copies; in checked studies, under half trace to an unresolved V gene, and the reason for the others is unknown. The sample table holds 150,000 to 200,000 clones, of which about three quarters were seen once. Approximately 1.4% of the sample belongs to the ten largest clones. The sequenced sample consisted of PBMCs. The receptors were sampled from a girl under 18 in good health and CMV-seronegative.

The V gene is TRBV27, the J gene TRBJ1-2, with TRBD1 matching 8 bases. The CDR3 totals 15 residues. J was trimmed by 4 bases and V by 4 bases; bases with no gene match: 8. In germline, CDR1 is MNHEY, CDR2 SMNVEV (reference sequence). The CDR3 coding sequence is TGTGCCAGCAGTTATACCGGGACAGGCCTCTATGGCTACACCTTC. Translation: CASSYTGTGLYGYTF.

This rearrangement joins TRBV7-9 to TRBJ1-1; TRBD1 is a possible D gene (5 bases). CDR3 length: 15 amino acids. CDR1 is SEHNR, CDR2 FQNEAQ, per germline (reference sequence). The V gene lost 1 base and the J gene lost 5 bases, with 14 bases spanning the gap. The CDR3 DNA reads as TGTGCCAGCAGCTTAGAGTTGGGGGGAGTTACTGAAGCTTTCTTT. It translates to CASSLELGGVTEAFF.

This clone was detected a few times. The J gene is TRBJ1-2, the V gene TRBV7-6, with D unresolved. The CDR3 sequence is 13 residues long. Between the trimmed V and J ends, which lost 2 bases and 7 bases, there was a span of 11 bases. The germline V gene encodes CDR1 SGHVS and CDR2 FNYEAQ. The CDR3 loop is CASSLSGEGGYTF. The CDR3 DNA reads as TGTGCCAGCAGCTTATCCGGAGAAGGTGGCTACACCTTC.

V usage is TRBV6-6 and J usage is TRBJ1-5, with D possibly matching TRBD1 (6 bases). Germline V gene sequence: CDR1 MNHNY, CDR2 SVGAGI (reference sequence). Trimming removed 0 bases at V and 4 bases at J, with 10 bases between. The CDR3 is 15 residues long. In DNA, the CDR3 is TGTGCCAGCAGTTACTCGGCGGACAGAAATCAGCCCCAGCATTTT. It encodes CASSYSADRNQPQHF.

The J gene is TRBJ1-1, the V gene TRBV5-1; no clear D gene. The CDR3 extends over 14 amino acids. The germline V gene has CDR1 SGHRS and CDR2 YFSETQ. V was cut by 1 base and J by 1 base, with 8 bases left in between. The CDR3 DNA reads TGCGCCAGCAGCTTGCAGACGGGGAACACTGAAGCTTTCTTT. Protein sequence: CASSLQTGNTEAFF.

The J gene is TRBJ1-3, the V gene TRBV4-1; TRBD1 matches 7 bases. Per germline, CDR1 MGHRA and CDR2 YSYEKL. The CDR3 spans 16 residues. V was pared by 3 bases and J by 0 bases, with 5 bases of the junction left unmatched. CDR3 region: CASSHTDRDSGNTIYF. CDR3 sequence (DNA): TGCGCCAGCAGCCATACCGACAGGGACTCTGGAAACACCATATATTTT.

The CDR3 is CASSPVSNTEAFF. CDR3 nucleotide sequence: TGTGCCAGCAGCCCCGTCTCGAACACTGAAGCTTTCTTT. The chain employs TRBV7-3 and TRBJ1-1, with D uncertain. The V gene lost 5 bases and the J gene lost 1 base, with 8 bases spanning the gap. CDR3 length: 13 amino acids. Germline CDR1 and CDR2: SGHTA and FQGTGA.

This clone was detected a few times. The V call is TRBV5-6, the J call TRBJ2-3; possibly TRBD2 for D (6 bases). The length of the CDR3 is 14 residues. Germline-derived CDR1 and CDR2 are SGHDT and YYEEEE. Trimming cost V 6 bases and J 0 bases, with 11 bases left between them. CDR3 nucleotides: TGTGCCAGCAACAGACTAGACAGCACAGATACGCAGTATTTT. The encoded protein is CASNRLDSTDTQYF.

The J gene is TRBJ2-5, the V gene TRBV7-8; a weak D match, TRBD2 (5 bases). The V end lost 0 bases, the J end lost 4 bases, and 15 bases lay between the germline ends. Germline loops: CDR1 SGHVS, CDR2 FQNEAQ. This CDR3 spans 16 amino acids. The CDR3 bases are TGTGCCAGCAGCTTAGCGCGGGTAGGGAAATCAGAGACCCAGTACTTC. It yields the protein CASSLARVGKSETQYF.